The following is a T cell receptor beta chain sequence with its context. Its antigen is not yet known. Within one base of it there is no much larger clone, and no base qualities were kept. Total RNA was extracted from the cultured T cells using TRIzol reagent. TCRbeta libraries were amplified from RNA using 5' rapid amplification of cDNA ends (5'RACE). Before sequencing, library concentration and integrity were assessed using Qubit, an Agilent instrument, and quantitative PCR. Sequencing of qualified libraries was performed on Illumina HiSeq or MiSeq by a commercial service provider. On the authors' methods: TCR sequences in each sample were identified using MiXCR version 1.8.2. To qualify, a clone needed a CDR3 longer than four amino acids, an in-frame nucleotide length, and no stop codon. A read containing the complete CDR3 structure was counted as an effective read. RT-PCR with 24 Vbeta primers, GeneScan spectratyping, and Sanger sequencing were used to validate expanded clones. The public reads were run again by TCRdb, first through fastp at Q25 and then through MiXCR, and only productive beta chains were kept. CDR3 protein duplicates are merged, each entry listing the most common genes and DNA. These V and J calls rely on TCRdb rather than the paper's analysis. This sample lists 7,500 to 10,000 distinct CDR3 sequences; approximately 40% were detected once. Of the sample, approximately 60% falls within the top ten clones.

The sample is drawn from a study of T cell repertoires and leukemia-associated antigens (dated by TCRdb to about 2019). For the wider study: Each sample yielded about 5.1 to 7 million read pairs and about 3.3 to 5.0 million effective reads, 15 million to 20 million effective reads overall. General findings and caveats noted by the study authors: The antigen specificity and function of the expanded clones were not directly tested and needed further investigation. Numbers of Vbeta genes (around 66), Jbeta genes (14), VDJ rearrangements and unique CDR3s did not differ significantly among the four groups.

As a first step, CD3+ T cells were rested overnight at approximately 2.5 million cells/mL in RPMI 1640 lacking fetal bovine serum. MACS immunomagnetic beads were used according to the manufacturer's instructions to isolate CD3+ T cells from PBMCs. The sample was CD3+ T cells sorted from blood and cultured. This TCR was recovered from a female donor in good health.

Here the CDR3 is given as CSARAADLSNTGELFF. The nucleotide sequence is TGCAGTGCTAGGGCGGCAGACCTTTCGAACACCGGGGAGCTGTTTTTT. The chain employs TRBV20-1 and TRBJ2-2, with the identity of the D gene unclear. CDR1 and CDR2 are drawn from the germline V gene (reference sequence): DFQATT, SNEGSKA. The trim is 3 bases for V and 0 bases for J, with a gap of 14 bases between the germline ends. The CDR3 starts with the cysteine, ends with the phenylalanine, and has 16 residues. Only CDR3 DNA remains: 48 bases, in frame from the first base.